The source of this T cell receptor beta chain is a study of control samples from healthy donors and cancer patients. Germline V gene lookup returns CDR1 LGHDT and CDR2 YNNKEL (reference sequence). The CDR3 runs to 14 residues. V was pared by 4 bases and J by 0 bases, with 10 bases between. Libraries were prepared by immunoSEQ multiplex PCR; TCRdb keeps only in-frame clonotypes and omits some of them. The top ten hold 10% to 13% of the sample, which has some 95,000 clones, around three quarters seen once. Source material: blood. The TCR comes from a woman in her thirties in good health. The genes are TRBV3-1 (or the pseudogene TRBV3-2) and TRBJ2-7; TRBD2 might be the D (7 bases). This chain's CDR3 is CASSPRGLSYEQYF. CDR3 DNA: TGTGCCAGCAGCCCGCGGGGGCTCTCCTACGAGCAGTACTTC.